This is a list of T cell receptor beta chains from one sample in a study of T-cell memory formation after mild COVID-19. Via MiXCR, TCRdb re-called the 5' RACE reads, giving one row per CDR3 protein. The sample includes more than 450,000 distinct CDR3 sequences, under 20% seen only once; the top ten take 12%. The sample consisted of PBMCs or a T cell subset sorted from them (not recorded which). These receptors were obtained from an adult woman who had mild COVID-19 (a few samples of this study predate the infection). Cell type and time point are not known. CDR3s include the opening cysteine and the closing phenylalanine or tryptophan. D genes are given only for firm matches. Expanded clones are given a class, and other clones once, few, many or no size at all.

j_call d_call v_call clone_size cdr3_aa cdr3_nt
TRBJ2-5 . TRBV9 . CASSEPDSQETQYF TGTGCCAGCAGCGAGCCGGACTCTCAAGAGACCCAGTACTTC
TRBJ2-7 TRBD1 TRBV7-6 . CASSRARDRETYEQYF TGTGCCAGCAGCCGAGCCCGGGACAGAGAGACCTACGAGCAGTACTTC
TRBJ2-7 . TRBV12-3/TRBV12-4 . CASSLSPTPDEQYF TGTGCCAGCAGTTTATCCCCCACCCCGGACGAGCAGTACTTC
TRBJ2-3 . TRBV7-9 few CASRSGVDTQYF TGTGCCAGCAGGTCAGGGGTGGATACGCAGTATTTT
TRBJ2-5 . TRBV20-1 . CSASWQQETQYF TGCAGTGCTAGTTGGCAGCAAGAGACCCAGTACTTC
TRBJ2-3 . TRBV6-5 few CASSRVRTDTQYF TGTGCCAGCAGCAGGGTGCGCACAGATACGCAGTATTTT
TRBJ1-2 TRBD1 TRBV5-5 . CASSFQGGAGGYTF TGTGCCAGCAGCTTTCAAGGGGGCGCAGGTGGCTACACCTTC
TRBJ2-6 . TRBV7-2 few CASSQITSGANVLTF TGTGCCAGCAGCCAGATCACCTCTGGGGCCAACGTCCTGACTTTC
TRBJ2-5 . TRBV7-2 many CASSLAGTETQYF TGTGCCAGCAGCTTAGCAGGAACCGAGACCCAGTACTTC
TRBJ2-7 TRBD2 TRBV9 . CASSVDPAGGNYEQYF TGTGCCAGCAGCGTAGACCCAGCGGGAGGAAATTACGAGCAGTACTTC
TRBJ2-7 . TRBV7-9 many CASSPVQGYEQYF TGTGCCAGCAGCCCAGTACAGGGCTACGAGCAGTACTTC
TRBJ2-1 TRBD2 TRBV5-1 many CASSLTSGSLHEQFF TGCGCCAGCAGCCTGACTAGCGGGAGTCTGCATGAGCAGTTCTTC
TRBJ1-2 TRBD1 TRBV5-5 . CASSLLTAGTDIYGYTF TGTGCCAGCAGCTTGTTAACCGCCGGGACAGACATCTATGGCTACACCTTC
TRBJ1-5 . TRBV7-2 . CASSLGWGLGNSNQPQHF TGTGCCAGCAGCTTAGGGTGGGGGCTGGGGAATAGCAATCAGCCCCAGCATTTT
TRBJ2-7 . TRBV3-1 . CASSHVGGEQYF TGTGCCAGCAGCCATGTGGGTGGCGAGCAGTACTTC
TRBJ2-1 TRBD2 TRBV20-1 few CSARRGLAYNEQFF TGCAGTGCTAGAAGGGGACTAGCTTACAATGAGCAGTTCTTC
TRBJ2-5 TRBD2 TRBV7-8 . CASSLEASGGGRRETQYF TGTGCCAGCAGCTTAGAGGCTAGCGGCGGGGGGCGTCGCGAGACCCAGTACTTC
TRBJ2-7 TRBD2 TRBV4-2 few CASSQDSGGGARYEQYF TGTGCCAGCAGCCAAGATAGCGGCGGGGGGGCTCGGTACGAGCAGTACTTC
TRBJ1-2 . TRBV29-1 few CSVDSVEDGYTF TGCAGCGTTGATAGCGTGGAGGATGGCTACACCTTC
TRBJ2-7 TRBD2 TRBV30 few CAWTRLAGAYEQYF TGTGCCTGGACGAGACTAGCGGGGGCCTACGAGCAGTACTTC
TRBJ1-1 TRBD1 TRBV19 few CASKGDRGPSVAFF TGTGCCAGTAAGGGAGACAGGGGTCCCTCGGTGGCTTTCTTT
TRBJ2-7 . TRBV30 . CAWRVDWGRASYEQYF TGTGCCTGGAGGGTTGATTGGGGGCGAGCCTCCTACGAGCAGTACTTC
TRBJ1-1 TRBD1 TRBV9 . CASRGPGTANTEAFF TGTGCCAGCAGGGGACCCGGGACAGCCAACACTGAAGCTTTCTTT
TRBJ2-3 TRBD2 TRBV15 few CATSRGGLAGYTDTQYF TGTGCCACCAGCCGGGGGGGACTAGCGGGATACACAGATACGCAGTATTTT
TRBJ2-3 . TRBV24-1 . CATSDPRTTRGLDTQYF TGTGCCACCAGTGATCCCCGAACAACTCGTGGGCTGGATACGCAGTATTTT
TRBJ2-7 TRBD2 TRBV15 . CATSRAPLAGVSYEQYF TGTGCCACCAGCAGAGCCCCACTAGCGGGAGTGTCTTACGAGCAGTACTTC
TRBJ2-7 TRBD1 TRBV12-3/TRBV12-4 . CASSWGQDYEQYF TGTGCCAGCAGTTGGGGACAGGACTACGAGCAGTACTTC
TRBJ1-1 . TRBV5-1 few CASSLGPGNTEAFF TGCGCCAGCAGCTTGGGGCCGGGGAACACTGAAGCTTTCTTT
TRBJ2-7 . TRBV9 . CASSVASGPTYEQYF TGTGCCAGCAGCGTAGCGAGCGGGCCCACCTACGAGCAGTACTTC
TRBJ1-2 . TRBV2 . CASSAHGARNYGYTF TGTGCCAGCAGTGCCCATGGAGCTCGAAACTATGGCTACACCTTC
TRBJ1-2 . TRBV11-2 . CASSPLLRVNYGYTF TGTGCCAGCAGCCCATTACTACGGGTTAACTATGGCTACACCTTC
TRBJ2-7 . TRBV9 . CASSPDSLPYEQYF TGTGCCAGCAGCCCCGACTCGCTCCCCTACGAGCAGTACTTC
TRBJ1-2 . TRBV7-8 . CASSLGGAHYGYTF TGTGCCAGCAGCTTAGGGGGGGCTCACTATGGCTACACCTTC
TRBJ2-7 . TRBV9 . CASNPTGTFHEQYF TGTGCCAGCAACCCAACCGGGACTTTCCACGAGCAGTACTTC
TRBJ2-7 TRBD2 TRBV7-9 . CASSLRTSGSSYEQYF TGTGCCAGCAGCTTGCGGACTAGCGGGAGCTCCTACGAGCAGTACTTC
TRBJ2-7 . TRBV7-9 few CASRSLQGASYEQYF TGTGCCAGCAGGTCCCTACAGGGAGCCTCCTACGAGCAGTACTTC
TRBJ2-7 . TRBV7-9 . CASSDGTDEQYF TGTGCCAGCAGCGACGGGACCGACGAGCAGTACTTC
TRBJ2-5 . TRBV7-2 few CASSLDRVLTQYF TGTGCCAGCAGCTTAGATAGGGTTTTGACCCAGTACTTC
TRBJ2-6 . TRBV4-1 . CASSLRSRSGANVLTF TGCGCCAGCAGCCTGCGATCCCGCTCTGGGGCCAACGTCCTGACTTTC
TRBJ1-4 . TRBV5-6 few CASSLGSAATNEKLFF TGTGCCAGCAGCCTGGGGTCGGCAGCAACTAATGAAAAACTGTTTTTT
TRBJ2-3 TRBD2 TRBV2 . CASRGLASMGDTQYF TGTGCCAGCAGGGGACTAGCCTCAATGGGGGATACGCAGTATTTT
TRBJ1-2 . TRBV7-9 few CASSHLMGRSNYGYTF TGTGCCAGCAGCCATTTAATGGGCAGAAGCAACTATGGCTACACCTTC
TRBJ1-1 TRBD1 TRBV24-1 . CATRPGTGGGTEAFF TGTGCCACCAGGCCCGGGACAGGGGGTGGTACTGAAGCTTTCTTT
TRBJ2-5 . TRBV4-3 . CASSQAGRGKTQYF TGCGCCAGCAGCCAAGCTGGCAGGGGAAAGACCCAGTACTTC
TRBJ1-5 TRBD1 TRBV6-1 . CASSQQGMSNQPQHF TGTGCCAGCAGTCAACAGGGGATGAGCAATCAGCCCCAGCATTTT
TRBJ2-1 . TRBV24-1 . CATSATGYEQFF TGTGCCACCAGTGCCACAGGGTATGAGCAGTTCTTC
TRBJ1-3 . TRBV29-1 few CSVEQSGNTIYF TGCAGCGTTGAACAGAGTGGAAACACCATATATTTT
TRBJ1-1 . TRBV20-1 . CSAMAGSNTEAFF TGCAGTGCCATGGCCGGCTCGAACACTGAAGCTTTCTTT
TRBJ1-2 . TRBV20-1 once CSAKGDISGYTF TGCAGTGCTAAGGGAGACATCTCCGGCTACACCTTC
TRBJ2-5 . TRBV9 . CASSVVAGGETQYF TGTGCCAGCAGCGTAGTTGCGGGTGGCGAGACCCAGTACTTC
TRBJ2-1 . TRBV6-2/TRBV6-3 . CASSYLRAGRPDGYNEQFF TGTGCCAGCAGTTACTTGCGCGCGGGAAGGCCCGACGGGTACAATGAGCAGTTCTTC
TRBJ1-5 . TRBV12-3/TRBV12-4 few CASSPYGGQGNQPQHF TGTGCCAGCAGTCCATATGGAGGGCAGGGTAATCAGCCCCAGCATTTT
TRBJ1-1 . TRBV7-3 many CASSWTANTEAFF TGTGCCAGCAGTTGGACAGCGAACACTGAAGCTTTCTTT
TRBJ2-1 TRBD2 TRBV7-2 . CASSLASSGGSYNEQFF TGTGCCAGCAGCTTAGCCTCTAGCGGAGGCTCCTACAATGAGCAGTTCTTC
TRBJ2-7 . TRBV18 . CASSPPIGQYEQYF TGTGCCAGCTCACCACCGATCGGGCAATACGAGCAGTACTTC
TRBJ2-5 . TRBV6-5 few CASRRAGAQETQYF TGTGCCAGCCGGAGGGCCGGAGCCCAAGAGACCCAGTACTTC
TRBJ2-7 . TRBV14 . CASSQNRVTYEQYF TGTGCCAGCAGCCAAAACAGGGTAACCTACGAGCAGTACTTC
TRBJ2-7 . TRBV6-1 . CASRGGGHPSYEQYF TGTGCCAGCAGGGGAGGCGGACATCCCTCCTACGAGCAGTACTTC
TRBJ2-1 TRBD2 TRBV20-1 few CSARDSGGEYNEQFF TGCAGTGCTAGAGATTCGGGGGGAGAGTACAATGAGCAGTTCTTC